Listed here are 26 T cell receptor beta chains from one sample, sequenced in a study of CD8 T cells in ankylosing spondylitis. Notes on the study in general: Seemingly distinctive of ankylosing spondylitis blood was a TCR beta motif formed by eight highly homologous variants.

No antigens are known for them. TCRdb itself ran the 5' RACE reads through MiXCR, one entry per CDR3 protein. The sample has more than 650,000 distinct CDR3 sequences, approximately 12% seen once; the top ten hold 0.51%. Sequenced: blood, either unsorted or a sorted T cell fraction (not recorded which). These receptors were taken from a male donor with ankylosing spondylitis.

V is TRBV5-1 and J is TRBJ2-4; either TRBD1 or TRBD2 may supply D (5 bases each). Looked up from germline, CDR1 is SGHRS and CDR2 is YFSETQ. V dropped 8 bases and J dropped 0 bases, with 21 bases sitting between them. The CDR3 length is 17 residues. This CDR3 reads CASERDLSILAKNIQYF. In DNA form, the CDR3 reads TGCGCCAGTGAAAGGGACCTATCCATATTAGCCAAAAACATTCAGTACTTC.

V usage is TRBV11-2 and J usage is TRBJ2-3; the match to TRBD2 covers 10 bases. The germline gives CDR1 SGHAT, CDR2 FQNNGV. This CDR3 has 21 amino acids. V lost 5 bases and J lost 0; bases outside the gene matches: 20. CDR3 bases: TGTGCCAGCAGCCGTTCAGGGGCCTGGGGGAGCGGGAGGGCCAGCACAGATACGCAGTATTTT. It specifies CASSRSGAWGSGRASTDTQYF.

The table lists this clonotype with a few counts. The rearrangement links TRBV11-2 to TRBJ2-7; D perhaps matches TRBD1 (6 bases). The CDR3 spans 13 residues. V dropped 5 bases and J dropped 2 bases, with 10 bases sitting between them. Germline V gene sequence: CDR1 SGHAT, CDR2 FQNNGV. The CDR3 loop is CASSTGTPYEQYF. CDR3 DNA: TGTGCCAGCAGCACCGGGACACCCTACGAGCAGTACTTC.

This clonotype was counted at least ten times. The chain is built from TRBV12-3 or TRBV12-4 and TRBJ1-1; D remains ambiguous. Trimming stripped 3 bases from V and 7 bases from J, with 12 bases between. This CDR3 is 13 amino acids long. The CDR3, as DNA: TGTGCCAGCAGTTTTGGGCAGGACCTTGAAGCTTTCTTT. Translated: CASSFGQDLEAFF.

This chain joins TRBV11-2 and TRBJ2-7, with 9 nucleotides matching TRBD2. Trimming at V came to 2 bases and at J to 4 bases, leaving 6 bases not matched to a gene. Germline CDR1 reads SGHAT; CDR2 reads FQNNGV. This CDR3 region has 15 residues. Here the CDR3 reads CASSLIAGDFYEQYF. CDR3 nucleotides: TGTGCCAGCAGCTTAATAGCGGGAGATTTTTACGAGCAGTACTTC.

This clonotype was counted only a few times. The chain carries TRBV29-1 and TRBJ1-1; D gene ambiguous. The CDR3 contains 16 residues. V lost 6 bases, J lost 0 bases, and 20 bases lay in between. Germline CDR1 SQVTM, CDR2 ANQGSEA. CDR3 bases: TGCAGCGTCTCAGGCCGCGCCGACGCACTGAACACTGAAGCTTTCTTT. Its translation is CSVSGRADALNTEAFF. The complete variable domain, with remaining parts taken from reference TRBV29-1 and TRBJ1-1, reads SAVISQKPSRDICQRGTSLTIQCQVDSQVTMMFWYRQQPGQSLTLIATANQGSEATYESGFVIDKFPISRPNLTFSTLTVSNMSPEDSSIYLCSVSGRADALNTEAFFGQGTRLTVV.

The CDR3 protein is CASGRSNTGELFF. The CDR3 DNA reads TGTGCCAGCGGCCGATCGAACACCGGGGAGCTGTTTTTT. V gene TRBV12-3 or TRBV12-4 combines with J gene TRBJ2-2; D is unresolved. The CDR3 length is 13 residues. The V gene lost 8 bases and the J gene lost 0 bases, with 7 bases spanning the gap.

The chain employs TRBV11-1 and TRBJ1-4; the D is unclear. V lost 4 bases and J lost 5, with 17 bases in between. The CDR3 consists of 16 residues. Germline-derived CDR1 and CDR2 are SGHAT and FQDESV (reference sequence). The CDR3 region is CASSSSPSGINEKLFF. The DNA of the CDR3 is TGTGCCAGCAGCTCATCCCCGAGTGGGATCAATGAAAAACTGTTTTTT.

This clonotype was found a few times. The rearrangement uses TRBV7-2 and TRBJ1-2; a weak D match, TRBD1 (5 bases). Trimming took off 7 bases at V and 4 bases at J, with 13 bases between the two ends. The CDR3 loop spans 13 amino acids. From germline, CDR1 is SGHTA and CDR2 FQGNSA. The CDR3 loop is CASNSGGTYGYTF. Written as DNA, the CDR3 is TGTGCCAGCAACTCCGGGGGGACCTATGGCTACACCTTC. The variable domain in full, completed from reference TRBV7-2 and TRBJ1-2, reads GAGVSQSPSNKVTEKGKDVELRCDPISGHTALYWYRQSLGQGLEFLIYFQGNSAPDKSGLPSDRFSAERTGGSVSTLTIQRTQQEDSAVYLCASNSGGTYGYTFGSGTRLTVV.

This clonotype has a count of ten or more. The chain joins TRBV5-1 to TRBJ2-3; D might be TRBD2 (6 bases). Trimming pared 9 bases from V and 5 bases from J, leaving 19 bases between. The CDR3 contains 14 residues. Germline CDR1 reads SGHRS; CDR2 reads YFSETQ. Written as DNA, the CDR3 is TGCGCCACCCGGGCCCCCGAGGAGGGAGATACGCAGTATTTT. Translating gives CATRAPEEGDTQYF.

This clonotype has just a few counts. J is TRBJ1-1 and V is TRBV12-3 or TRBV12-4; weak D call: TRBD1 (5 bases). The CDR3 has 13 residues. The ends were cut back, 8 bases at V and 1 base at J, with 11 bases in the middle. CDR3 region: CASRGWGNTEAFF. The CDR3 bases are TGTGCCAGCCGGGGCTGGGGGAACACTGAAGCTTTCTTT.

This rearrangement joins TRBV20-1 to TRBJ2-2, with D hard to call. Looked up from germline, CDR1 is DFQATT and CDR2 is SNEGSKA (reference sequence). V shed 6 bases and J shed 7 bases, with 9 bases lying between them. CDR3 length equals 11 residues. CDR3 loop: CSAPESGELFF. The CDR3 DNA follows: TGCAGTGCCCCTGAGAGCGGGGAGCTGTTTTTT.

The gene calls are TRBV7-9 and TRBJ2-1; tentatively, D is TRBD2 (6 bases). The CDR3 extends over 16 amino acids. V dropped 4 bases and J dropped 2 bases, with 15 bases sitting between them. Germline CDR1 reads SEHNR; CDR2 reads FQNEAQ (reference sequence). This chain's CDR3 is CASSSPAGPPYNEQFF. The CDR3 DNA reads as TGTGCCAGCAGCTCGCCGGCGGGGCCCCCCTACAATGAGCAGTTCTTC. The variable domain in full, with the rest retrieved from reference TRBV7-9 and TRBJ2-1, is DTGVSQNPRHKITKRGQNVTFRCDPISEHNRLYWYRQTLGQGPEFLTYFQNEAQLEKSRLLSDRFSAERPKGSFSTLEIQRTEQGDSAMYLCASSSPAGPPYNEQFFGPGTRLTVL.

About this clonotype itself: As the CDR3 is not closed by the conserved phenylalanine or tryptophan, this likely results from a read error. The chain employs TRBV7-8 and TRBJ2-4; D unresolved. V was clipped by 1 base and J by 0 bases, with 10 bases between them. The germline gives CDR1 SGHVS, CDR2 FQNEAQ. The CDR3 is 16 amino acids. CDR3 DNA: TGTGCCAGCAGCTTAGGGCAGAGCCTAGCCAAAAACATTCAGTACCTC. Protein product: CASSLGQSLAKNIQYL.

This clonotype has a count of ten or more. The chain uses TRBV20-1 and TRBJ1-2; possibly TRBD1 for D (6 bases). From germline, CDR1 is DFQATT and CDR2 SNEGSKA (reference sequence). The CDR3 covers 14 residues. The V gene lost 0 bases and the J gene lost 3 bases, with 11 bases spanning the gap. CDR3 sequence (DNA): TGCAGTGCTAGAGATTGGAGGACAGACTATGGCTACACCTTC. Its protein is CSARDWRTDYGYTF.

V is TRBV10-3 and J is TRBJ1-2; 9 bases fit TRBD1. CDR1 ENHRY and CDR2 SYGVKD come from the germline V gene. J was trimmed by 6 bases and V by 6 bases; bases with no gene match: 17. The CDR3 runs to 17 residues. CDR3 sequence: CAISRVDRGNLEDGYTF. The CDR3 region has the DNA TGTGCCATCAGCCGAGTGGACAGGGGAAATTTGGAGGATGGCTACACCTTC.

This clonotype was seen more than once but under ten times. The genes are TRBV29-1 and TRBJ1-1; 8 bases align to TRBD1. V gave up 6 bases and J gave up 4 bases; unmatched junction bases: 7. This CDR3 is 13 amino acids long. Germline V CDR1 and CDR2: SQVTM, ANQGSEA. CDR3 protein: CSVLDRVATEAFF. In DNA, the CDR3 is TGCAGCGTCCTGGACAGGGTCGCCACTGAAGCTTTCTTT.

The CDR3: CSVPTSGETQYF. The CDR3 region has the DNA TGCAGTGTACCAACTTCGGGGGAGACCCAGTACTTC. This rearrangement joins TRBV20-1 to TRBJ2-5, with D tentatively TRBD2 (5 bases). The CDR3 extends over 12 amino acids. Per the germline V gene, CDR1 is DFQATT and CDR2 is SNEGSKA (reference sequence). V lost 7 bases, J lost 5 bases, and 14 bases lay in between.

In its sample, this clonotype was seen a few times. The chain joins TRBV18 to TRBJ2-5; 9 nucleotides agree with TRBD2. CDR1 and CDR2 (germline): KGHSH, LQKENI. This CDR3 is built from 17 residues. The V and J ends lost 0 bases and 1 base, in that order; junction bases with no gene match: 6. In nucleotides, the CDR3 is TGTGCCAGCTCACCACCGATGCCGCGGGGGGGCCAAGAGACCCAGTACTTC. It encodes CASSPPMPRGGQETQYF.

This clonotype was observed many times. V gene TRBV6-1 combines with J gene TRBJ1-2; the D is unclear. This CDR3 has 14 amino acids. The V end was cut by 7 bases, the J end by 5 bases, with 17 bases between. The germline V gene encodes CDR1 MNHNS and CDR2 SASEGT. The CDR3 protein is CASKHAGYTYGYTF. CDR3 in DNA: TGTGCCAGCAAACATGCCGGTTACACTTATGGCTACACCTTC.

V is TRBV5-1 and J is TRBJ2-5; 7 nucleotides line up with TRBD1. CDR1 SGHRS and CDR2 YFSETQ come from the germline V gene. CDR3 size: 15 residues. V shed 3 bases, J shed 2 bases, and the junction held 7 bases outside the gene matches. The CDR3 DNA reads TGCGCCAGCAGCTCACTTACAGGGGATCAAGAGACCCAGTACTTC. Residues: CASSSLTGDQETQYF.

At least ten counts were recorded for this clonotype. The chain has TRBV12-3 or TRBV12-4 and TRBJ1-1; 8 nucleotides align to TRBD1. The CDR3 has 14 residues. V was clipped by 7 bases and J by 1 base; unmatched bases: 5. For the CDR3, the DNA is TGTGCCAGCACCTGGACAGGGAGGAACACTGAAGCTTTCTTT. Its translation is CASTWTGRNTEAFF.

The chain is built from TRBV12-5 and TRBJ2-3; D gene uncertain. Deletions cut 6 bases from V and 0 bases from J, with 10 bases between. CDR3 length: 14 amino acids. Germline values: CDR1 LGHNT, CDR2 FRNRAP. The CDR3 sequence: CASGPPDSTDTQYF. The DNA of the CDR3 is TGTGCTAGTGGCCCACCCGACAGCACAGATACGCAGTATTTT.

This clonotype showed up many times. This rearrangement joins TRBV6-1 to TRBJ2-1; 9 bases are a match to TRBD1. The CDR3 is 14 amino acids. The V gene's germline CDR1 is MNHNS and CDR2 SASEGT. Germline trimming cut 6 bases from V and 7 bases from J; bases unmatched to any gene: 7. The CDR3 here is CASSRLTGGNEQFF. CDR3 nucleotide sequence: TGTGCCAGCAGCCGCTTGACAGGGGGTAATGAGCAGTTCTTC.

This clonotype occurred a few times. The gene calls are TRBV27 and TRBJ1-2; possible D gene TRBD1, 5 bases. V shed 3 bases and J shed 8 bases, with 13 bases lying between them. Germline CDR1 is MNHEY and CDR2 is SMNVEV (reference sequence). The CDR3 runs 13 residues. The CDR3 nucleotides read TGTGCCAGCAGTTTCGGGGGAAATACGGGCTACACCTTC. Encoded protein: CASSFGGNTGYTF.

This clonotype came up many times. The chain carries TRBV7-2 and TRBJ2-1, with unresolved D. V lost 5 bases and J 9 bases, leaving 14 bases between the germline ends. CDR3 length: 13 amino acids. Germline CDR1 is SGHTA and CDR2 is FQGNSA. The CDR3 region is CASSKSLPLEQFF. CDR3 sequence (DNA): TGTGCCAGCAGCAAATCATTACCCCTTGAGCAGTTCTTC.